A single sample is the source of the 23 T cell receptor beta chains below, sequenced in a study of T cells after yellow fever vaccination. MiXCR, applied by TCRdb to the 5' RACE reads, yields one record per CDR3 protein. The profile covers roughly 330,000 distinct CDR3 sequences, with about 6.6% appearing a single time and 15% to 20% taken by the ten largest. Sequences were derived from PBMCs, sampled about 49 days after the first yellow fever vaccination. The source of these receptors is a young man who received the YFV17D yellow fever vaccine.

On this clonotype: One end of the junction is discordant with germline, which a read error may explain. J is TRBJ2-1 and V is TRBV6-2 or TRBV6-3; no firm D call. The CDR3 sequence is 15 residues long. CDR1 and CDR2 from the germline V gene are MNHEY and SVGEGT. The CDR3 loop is CASSDSLDSYNEQFF. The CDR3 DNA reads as TGTGCCAGCAGTGACTCCTTGGACTCCTACAATGAGCAGTTCTTC.

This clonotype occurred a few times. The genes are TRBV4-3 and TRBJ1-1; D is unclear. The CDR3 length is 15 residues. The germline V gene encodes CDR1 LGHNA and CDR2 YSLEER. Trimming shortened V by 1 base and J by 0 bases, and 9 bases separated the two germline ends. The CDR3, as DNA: TGCGCCAGCAGCCAAGTCTTTAGGATGAACACTGAAGCTTTCTTT. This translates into CASSQVFRMNTEAFF.

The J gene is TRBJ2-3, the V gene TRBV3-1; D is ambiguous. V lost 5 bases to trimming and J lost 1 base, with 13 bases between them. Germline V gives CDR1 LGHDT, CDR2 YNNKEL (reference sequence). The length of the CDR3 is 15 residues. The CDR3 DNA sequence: TGTGCCAGCAGCAATTCGGCTAGAGGCACAGATACGCAGTATTTT. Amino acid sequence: CASSNSARGTDTQYF.

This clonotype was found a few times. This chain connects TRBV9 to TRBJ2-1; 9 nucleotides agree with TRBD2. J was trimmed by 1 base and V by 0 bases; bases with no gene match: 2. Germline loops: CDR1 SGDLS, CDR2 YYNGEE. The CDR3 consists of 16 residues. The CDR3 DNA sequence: TGTGCCAGCAGCGTAGCTGCGGGGGGGTCCTACAATGAGCAGTTCTTC. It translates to CASSVAAGGSYNEQFF.

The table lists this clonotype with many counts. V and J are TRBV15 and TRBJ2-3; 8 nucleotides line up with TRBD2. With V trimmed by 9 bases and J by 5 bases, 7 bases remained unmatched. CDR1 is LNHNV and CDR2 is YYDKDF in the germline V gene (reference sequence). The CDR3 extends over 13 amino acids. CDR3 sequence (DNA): TGTGCCACGACGGGGGGGGTCAGAGATACGCAGTATTTT. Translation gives CATTGGVRDTQYF.

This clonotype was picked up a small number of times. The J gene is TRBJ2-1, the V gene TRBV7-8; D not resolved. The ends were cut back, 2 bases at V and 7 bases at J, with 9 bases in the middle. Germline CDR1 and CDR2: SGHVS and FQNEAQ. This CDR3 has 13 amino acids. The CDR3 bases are TGTGCCAGCAGCTTACTTCTGGGAAATGAGCAGTTCTTC. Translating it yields CASSLLLGNEQFF.

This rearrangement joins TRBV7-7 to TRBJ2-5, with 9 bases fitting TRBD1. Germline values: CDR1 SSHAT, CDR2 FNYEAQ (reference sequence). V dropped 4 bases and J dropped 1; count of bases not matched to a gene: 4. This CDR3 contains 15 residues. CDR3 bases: TGTGCCAGCAGCTCCCCGACAGGGGGCCAAGAGACCCAGTACTTC. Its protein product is CASSSPTGGQETQYF.

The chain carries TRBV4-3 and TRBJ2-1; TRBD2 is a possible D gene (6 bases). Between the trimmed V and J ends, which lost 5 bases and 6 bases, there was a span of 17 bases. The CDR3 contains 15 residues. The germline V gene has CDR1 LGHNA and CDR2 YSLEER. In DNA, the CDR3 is TGCGCCAGCAGCACTGGCCCAACTAGCATCAATGAGCAGTTCTTC. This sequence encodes CASSTGPTSINEQFF.

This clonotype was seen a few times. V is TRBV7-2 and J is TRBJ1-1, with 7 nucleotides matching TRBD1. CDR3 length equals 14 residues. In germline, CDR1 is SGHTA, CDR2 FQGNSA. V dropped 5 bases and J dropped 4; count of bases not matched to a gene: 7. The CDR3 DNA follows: TGTGCCAGCAGCCCAGGGGGGGTAGGCACTGAAGCTTTCTTT. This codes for CASSPGGVGTEAFF.

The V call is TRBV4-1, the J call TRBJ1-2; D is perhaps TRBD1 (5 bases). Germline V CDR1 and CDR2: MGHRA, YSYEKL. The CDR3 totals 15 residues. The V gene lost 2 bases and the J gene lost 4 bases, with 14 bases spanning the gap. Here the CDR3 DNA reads TGCGCCAGCAGCCAACCGGGACGGGCGCCCTATGGCTACACCTTC. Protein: CASSQPGRAPYGYTF.

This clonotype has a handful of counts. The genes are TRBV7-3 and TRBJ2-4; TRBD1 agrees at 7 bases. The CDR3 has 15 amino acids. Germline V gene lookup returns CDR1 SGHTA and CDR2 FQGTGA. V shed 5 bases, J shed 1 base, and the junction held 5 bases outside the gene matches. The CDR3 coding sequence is TGTGCCAGCAGCACACCGACAGGGGCCAAAAACATTCAGTACTTC. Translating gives CASSTPTGAKNIQYF.

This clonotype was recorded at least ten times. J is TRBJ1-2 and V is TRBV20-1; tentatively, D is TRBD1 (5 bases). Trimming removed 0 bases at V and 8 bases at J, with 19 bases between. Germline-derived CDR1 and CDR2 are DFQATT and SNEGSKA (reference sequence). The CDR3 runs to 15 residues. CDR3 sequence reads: CSARDVLGAVGGYTF. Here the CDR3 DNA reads TGCAGTGCTAGAGATGTTTTAGGGGCTGTAGGAGGCTACACCTTC.

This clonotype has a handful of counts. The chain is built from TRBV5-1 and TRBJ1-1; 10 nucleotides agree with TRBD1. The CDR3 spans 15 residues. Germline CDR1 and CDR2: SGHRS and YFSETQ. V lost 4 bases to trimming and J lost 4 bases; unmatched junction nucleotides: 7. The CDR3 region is CASSMTGGAGTEAFF. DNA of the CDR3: TGCGCCAGCAGCATGACAGGGGGCGCGGGCACTGAAGCTTTCTTT.

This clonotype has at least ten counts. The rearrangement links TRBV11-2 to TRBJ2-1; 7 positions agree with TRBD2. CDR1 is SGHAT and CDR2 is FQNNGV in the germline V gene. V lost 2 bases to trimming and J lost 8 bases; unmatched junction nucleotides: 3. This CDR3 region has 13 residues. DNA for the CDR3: TGTGCCAGCAGCTTACCGGGGGGAGATGAGCAGTTCTTC. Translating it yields CASSLPGGDEQFF.

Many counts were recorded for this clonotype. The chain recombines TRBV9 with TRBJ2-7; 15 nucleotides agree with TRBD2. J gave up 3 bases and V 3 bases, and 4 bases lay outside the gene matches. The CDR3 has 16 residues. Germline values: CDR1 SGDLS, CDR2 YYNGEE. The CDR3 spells CASSGTSGGAFYEQYF. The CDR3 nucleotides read TGTGCCAGCAGCGGGACTAGCGGGGGGGCCTTCTACGAGCAGTACTTC.

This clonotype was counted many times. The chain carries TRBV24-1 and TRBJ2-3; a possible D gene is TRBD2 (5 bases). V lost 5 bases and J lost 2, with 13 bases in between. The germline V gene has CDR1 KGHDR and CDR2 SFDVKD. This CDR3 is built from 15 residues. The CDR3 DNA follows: TGTGCCACCAGTGCCACCGGGATCGACACAGATACGCAGTATTTT. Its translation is CATSATGIDTDTQYF.

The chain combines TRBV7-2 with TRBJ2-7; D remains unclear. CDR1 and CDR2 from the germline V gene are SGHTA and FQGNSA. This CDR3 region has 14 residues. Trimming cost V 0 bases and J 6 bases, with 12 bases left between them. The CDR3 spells CASSLAVGFSEQYV. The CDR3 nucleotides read TGTGCCAGCAGCTTAGCCGTTGGGTTCTCCGAGCAGTACGTC.

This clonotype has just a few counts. CDR3 protein: CASSDSVGYSPLHF. The DNA of the CDR3 is TGTGCCAGCAGCGACAGTGTTGGGTATTCACCCCTCCACTTT. The chain combines TRBV14 with TRBJ1-6; possible D gene TRBD1, 5 bases. The CDR3 covers 14 residues. V lost 5 bases to trimming and J lost 8 bases, with 13 bases between them. The V gene's germline CDR1 is SGHDN and CDR2 FVKESK.

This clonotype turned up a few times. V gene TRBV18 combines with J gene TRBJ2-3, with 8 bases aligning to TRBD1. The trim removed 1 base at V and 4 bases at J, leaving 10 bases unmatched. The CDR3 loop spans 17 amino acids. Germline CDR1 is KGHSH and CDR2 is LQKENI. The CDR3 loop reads CASSPRQGAKSSDTQYF. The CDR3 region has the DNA TGTGCCAGCTCACCACGGCAGGGGGCTAAGTCCTCAGATACGCAGTATTTT.

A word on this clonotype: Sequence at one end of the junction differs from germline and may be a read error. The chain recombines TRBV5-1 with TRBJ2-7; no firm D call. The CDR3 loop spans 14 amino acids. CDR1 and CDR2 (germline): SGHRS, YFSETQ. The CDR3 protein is CASSNPRSSYEQYF. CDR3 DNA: TGTGCCAGCAGTAATCCCCGGAGCTCCTACGAGCAGTACTTC.

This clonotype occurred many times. CDR3 coding DNA: TGCGCCAGCAGCTTGCGAGGAGCTAATGAAAAACTGTTTTTT. Translation gives CASSLRGANEKLFF. The chain joins TRBV5-1 to TRBJ1-4; no firm D call. This CDR3 region has 14 residues. CDR1 and CDR2 from the germline V gene are SGHRS and YFSETQ. The V end lost 1 base, the J end lost 3 bases, and 7 bases lay between the germline ends.

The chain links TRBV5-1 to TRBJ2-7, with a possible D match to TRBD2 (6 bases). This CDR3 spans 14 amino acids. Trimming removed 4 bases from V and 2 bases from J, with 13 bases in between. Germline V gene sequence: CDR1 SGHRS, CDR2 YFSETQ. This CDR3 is CASSPKSGAYEQYF. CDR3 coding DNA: TGCGCCAGCAGCCCCAAGTCGGGGGCCTACGAGCAGTACTTC.

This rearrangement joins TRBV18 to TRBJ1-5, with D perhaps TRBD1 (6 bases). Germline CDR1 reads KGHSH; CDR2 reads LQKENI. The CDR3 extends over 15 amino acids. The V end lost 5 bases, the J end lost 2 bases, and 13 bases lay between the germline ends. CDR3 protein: CASSTGSGGNQPQHF. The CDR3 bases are TGTGCCAGCTCAACAGGGTCGGGGGGCAATCAGCCCCAGCATTTT.